The rows below give T cell receptor beta chains drawn from one sample of a study of OX40 agonist ivuxolimab in advanced cancers. Some clones are missing from TCRdb's copy, which holds only in-frame ones; the method was immunoSEQ multiplex PCR. The sample has roughly 46,000 clones, over 75% seen once. The sequencing used CD4+ or CD8+ T cells sorted from blood, collected in a trial of the OX40 agonist ivuxolimab. These receptors were taken from an adult with an advanced solid tumor such as melanoma, head and neck, liver or kidney cancer. Each CDR3 is given with its conserved first and last residue. The order of the fields is V gene, CDR3 length, CDR3 protein.

TRBV7-8,15,CASSSRTSGGYEQYF
TRBV7-2,15,CASSPVGVTKYVQYF
TRBV11-3,15,CASSLEGRILDEQYF
TRBV11-2,18,CASSLFALFWRGEYEQYF
TRBV29-1,15,CSVVGTSGFTDTQYF
TRBV5-1,14,CASRTGTGAYEQYF
TRBV15,11,CATSQNTEAFF
TRBV10-1,14,CASSGNSGSSEAFF
TRBV11-2,13,CASSLEGTGELFF
TRBV11-2,17,CASSTEREITSGNTIYF
TRBV5-1,15,CASSLKADSSYGYTF
TRBV5-1,17,CASSLGWGGRTNTEAFF
TRBV13,14,CASSLPFPEDTQYF
TRBV6-1,15,CASSDVQGHSYEQYF
TRBV9,15,CASSPREGAMTEAFF
TRBV27,17,CASSFRGLFSSYNEQFF
TRBV29-1,13,CSVVSHPGETQYF
TRBV6-1,15,CASTRGAGAKNIQYF
TRBV13,16,CASSSQRGFPTDTQYF
TRBV5-1,13,CASSVAQYNEQFF
TRBV5-1,13,CASSLSNTDTQYF
TRBV5-4,18,CASSKLGLGRVINYGYTF
TRBV5-1,15,CASSRDRGTNEKLFF
TRBV28,14,CASRSGQGAGELFF
TRBV18,15,CASSSYGVETGELFF
TRBV6-5,15,CASRTSGASYNEQFF
TRBV6-5,11,CASSSGTEAFF
TRBV4-2,15,CASTPSFGGRYEQYF
TRBV6-1,16,CASSDPLASATYEQYF
TRBV7-3,14,CASSLQAGEREQFF
TRBV23-1,16,CASSQSGRGPNQPQHF
TRBV2,15,CASSASRGSGNTIYF
TRBV6-6,15,CASSYEGQPTDTQYF
TRBV10-3,12,CAISEGTGELFF
TRBV7-9,15,CASSLGSGSYNEQFF
TRBV5-1,15,CASSRQGDHADEQYF
TRBV7-2,15,CASSLDQGKGYGYTF
TRBV7-2,12,CASSRSLNEQYF
TRBV15,15,CATSTYSTPPETQYF
TRBV5-4,17,CASSSQLEWEVGGELFF
TRBV6-1,18,CASSVLFPRGTGMNEQYF
TRBV6-5,15,CASSSGTGATGELFF
TRBV7-2,15,CASSLVPSSGNTIYF
TRBV6-5,16,CASSYVLPGQGASLFF
TRBV5-1,18,CASSLGQQSPLSSYEQYF
TRBV5-1,15,CASSAGGGRRETQYF
TRBV10-3,14,CAISRQGAPYEQYF
TRBV19,13,CASSTREYYEQYF
TRBV19,15,CASKRAGNSGNTIYF
TRBV5-6,14,CASSKDPSGNTIYF